This entry features one TCR beta chain sequence. The antigen is not known. This sample was taken from a study of T cells in Graves' hyperthyroidism and ophthalmopathy. Overall study findings and caveats: Ophthalmopathy cases were set apart from stable hyperthyroidism by a 13 V-J model.

RNA transcripts were the template for amplifying TCR beta CDR3 regions. Primed by the HTBI set, a first-round RT-PCR was run on the TCR CDR3. TCRdb redid the calling of the multiplex PCR reads with MiXCR, one entry per CDR3 protein. The data hold about 640,000 distinct CDR3 sequences, with less than 25% observed a single time. Uncontrolled infections, other autoimmune diseases, pregnancy or lactation led to exclusion of patients. Every diagnosis used clinical symptoms, serum thyroxine and TRAb, thyroid ultrasound and orbital computed tomography. The CDR3 loop spans 14 amino acids. With 0 bases removed from V and 10 bases from J, the gap between germline ends came to 16 bases. Germline V gives CDR1 SGDLS, CDR2 YYNGEE.

This TCR was sampled from a man aged 30 to 39 with Graves' ophthalmopathy. The specimen sequenced was blood. This rearrangement joins TRBV9 to TRBJ1-1; D is perhaps TRBD1 (6 bases). The CDR3 is CASSVEGGAEGAFF. In DNA, the CDR3 is TGTGCCAGCAGCGTAGAGGGGGGGGCGGAGGGAGCTTTCTTT. Full variable domain (rest looked up from reference TRBV9 and TRBJ1-1): DSGVTQTPKHLITATGQRVTLRCSPRSGDLSVYWYQQSLDQGLQFLIQYYNGEERAKGNILERFSAQQFPDLHSELNLSSLELGDSALYFCASSVEGGAEGAFFGQGTRLTVV.